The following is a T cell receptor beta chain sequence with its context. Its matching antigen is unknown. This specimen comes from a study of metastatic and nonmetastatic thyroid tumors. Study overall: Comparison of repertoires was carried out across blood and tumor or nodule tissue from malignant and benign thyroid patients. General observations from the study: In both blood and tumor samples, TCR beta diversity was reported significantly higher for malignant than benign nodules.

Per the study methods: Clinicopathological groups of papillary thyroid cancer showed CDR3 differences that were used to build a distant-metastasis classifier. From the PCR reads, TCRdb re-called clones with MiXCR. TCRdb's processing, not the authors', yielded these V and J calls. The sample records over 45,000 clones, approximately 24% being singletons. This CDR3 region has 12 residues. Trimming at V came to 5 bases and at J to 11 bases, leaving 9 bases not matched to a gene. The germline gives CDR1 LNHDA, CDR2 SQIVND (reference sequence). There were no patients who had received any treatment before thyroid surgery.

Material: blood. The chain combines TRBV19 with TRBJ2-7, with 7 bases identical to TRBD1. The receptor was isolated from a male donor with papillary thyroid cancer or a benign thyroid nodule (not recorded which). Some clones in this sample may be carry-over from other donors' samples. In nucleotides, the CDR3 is TGTGCCAGTAGTCACACAGGGGTGGAGGAGTACTTC. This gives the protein CASSHTGVEEYF.